This T cell receptor (beta chain) was obtained from a study of cytomegalovirus exposure and HLA in healthy donors. Study-level background: The 100 to 150 validation repertoires were reported in a later analysis to have been generated on the same platform as the roughly 630 first-cohort repertoires. Study-level results: Specific recognition of CMV antigens was confirmed in vitro for a few chains (all CMV-associated). Many donors shared some public TCRs, even though most TCR sequences were rare. The study designated about 160 TCR beta chains cytomegalovirus-associated.

Using immunoSEQ multiplex PCR, the repertoire was profiled, and TCRdb retains in-frame clones only, with some absent. The table includes 68,000 or so clones, 96% detected once. The CDR3 has 14 amino acids. Germline loops: CDR1 SGHVS, CDR2 FQNEAQ. The trim removed 5 bases at V and 2 bases at J, leaving 5 bases unmatched. To note about this clone: Its antigen is as yet unknown.

The chain employs TRBV7-8 and TRBJ2-5; 7 bases align to TRBD1. The sequencing sample was made of PBMCs. This clonotype was obtained from a man between 18 and 29 years old in good health and CMV-seronegative. CDR3 residues: CASSQGTVQETQYF. The CDR3 DNA reads as TGTGCCAGCAGCCAAGGGACAGTACAAGAGACCCAGTACTTC.